This T cell receptor (beta chain) is from a study of T cells in women clearing cervical HPV infection. Turning to the study itself: No precancer developed; the control's incident HPV16 infection cleared within 12 months.

Each participant carried one incident cervical HPV16 infection only. As regards this clone: No antigen is known for it. The CDR3 goes on 3 residues after the read ends, and that part is filled in from the germline J gene.

Study conclusions and caveats: Associations may precede or follow infection; HPV-specific or memory T cells were not isolated.

This table comes from immunoSEQ multiplex PCR, and its TCRdb copy is limited to in-frame clones, with some not included. The sample data list about 39,000 clones. CDR3 length equals 15 residues. Germline V gene data show CDR1 as SNHLY and CDR2 as FYNNEI. V dropped 5 bases and J dropped 3 bases, with 13 bases sitting between them. The clonotype originates from a woman between 18 and 69 years old with a cervical HPV16 infection that either progressed to CIN3+ or cleared (not recorded which). The chain combines TRBV2 with TRBJ2-2; a possible D gene is TRBD2 (5 bases). Sequencing was carried out using blood buffy coat. CDR3 DNA (partial): TGTGCCAGCAGTCCTGGACTCCCCCACACCGGGGAG. Translating it yields CASSPGLPHTGE. The full CDR3 protein reads CASSPGLPHTGELFF.